The next 15 T cell receptor beta chains were all read from a single sample in a study of blood T cell repertoires in COVID-19. Profiling relied on immunoSEQ multiplex PCR, and the TCRdb table lists in-frame clones only, not all of them. The sample lists some 310,000 clones, around 90% occurring once. The sample was peripheral blood. Receptors originate from a man aged 45-65 years with active or convalescent COVID-19.

The chain recombines TRBV7-2 with TRBJ2-7; 9 bases are a match to TRBD2. This CDR3 has 18 residues. Germline V lookup: CDR1 SGHTA, CDR2 FQGNSA. Trimming removed 1 base from V and 2 bases from J; junction bases left unmatched: 12. The CDR3 DNA reads as TGTGCCAGCAGCTTAGTTTTTAGCGGGGGTGCTACCCCCTACGAGCAGTACTTC. Translated, it gives CASSLVFSGGATPYEQYF.

This clone was observed a few times. The CDR3 sequence: CATSPGVRLAAKYNEQFF. DNA for the CDR3: TGTGCCACCTCCCCTGGGGTCCGACTAGCGGCAAAATACAATGAGCAGTTCTTC. The gene calls are TRBV15 and TRBJ2-1, with 9 bases lining up with TRBD2. Per germline, CDR1 LNHNV and CDR2 YYDKDF (reference sequence). V shed 8 bases and J 4 bases; nucleotides not matched to a gene: 18. The CDR3 extends over 18 amino acids. Looking up the rest from reference TRBV15 and TRBJ2-1 gives the full variable domain: DAMVIQNPRYQVTQFGKPVTLSCSQTLNHNVMYWYQQKSSQAPKLLFHYYDKDFNNEADTPDNFQSRRPNTSFCFLDIRSPGLGDTAMYLCATSPGVRLAAKYNEQFFGPGTRLTVL.

This chain links TRBV18 with TRBJ2-3; 7 bases agree with TRBD1. The V and J ends lost 0 bases and 6 bases, in that order; junction bases with no gene match: 9. The CDR3 consists of 16 residues. Germline values: CDR1 KGHSH, CDR2 LQKENI. CDR3 protein: CASSPPTNRGSDTQYF. The CDR3 DNA reads TGTGCCAGCTCACCACCGACAAACAGGGGAAGTGATACGCAGTATTTT. The whole variable domain, remainder taken from reference TRBV18 and TRBJ2-3, is NAGVMQNPRHLVRRRGQEARLRCSPMKGHSHVYWYRQLPEEGLKFMVYLQKENIIDESGMPKERFSAEFPKEGPSILRIQQVVRGDSAAYFCASSPPTNRGSDTQYFGPGTRLTVL.

The table lists this clone with a few counts. This chain uses TRBV30 with TRBJ1-4, with D possibly TRBD1 on 6 matching bases. The CDR3 has 14 amino acids. The germline CDR1 and CDR2 sequences are GTSNPN and SVGIG (reference sequence). Trimming took 5 bases from V and 3 from J, leaving 13 bases between them. Here the CDR3 reads CAWDRGAANEKLFF. The CDR3 nucleotides are TGTGCCTGGGATCGGGGGGCAGCTAATGAAAAACTGTTTTTT.

A word on this clone: Mismatch with germline at one junction end may stem from a read error. This chain connects TRBV7-2 to TRBJ2-7, with D perhaps TRBD2 (7 bases). CDR1 is SGHTA, CDR2 FQGNSA, per germline. The CDR3 covers 13 residues. Here the CDR3 reads CASSLPWRGPQSF. DNA of the CDR3: TGTGCCAGCAGCTTACCCTGGCGGGGGCCCCAGAGCTTC. Filled out from reference TRBV7-2 and TRBJ2-7, the complete variable domain reads GAGVSQSPSNKVTEKGKDVELRCDPISGHTALYWYRQSLGQGLEFLIYFQGNSAPDKSGLPSDRFSAERTGGSVSTLTIQRTQQEDSAVYLCASSLPWRGPQSFGPGTRLTVT.

The chain links TRBV28 to TRBJ2-3; possible D gene TRBD2, 6 bases. The CDR3 runs to 14 residues. CDR1 and CDR2 (germline): MDHEN, SYDVKM. The V end was cut by 4 bases, the J end by 0 bases, with 8 bases between. As DNA, the CDR3 is TGTGCCAGCAGTTCAGGGACTAGCACAGATACGCAGTATTTT. This gives the protein CASSSGTSTDTQYF.

The chain uses TRBV5-1 and TRBJ2-5; 7 positions agree with TRBD2. Germline-derived CDR1 and CDR2 are SGHRS and YFSETQ. After removal of 4 bases from V and 3 bases from J, the junction contained 9 bases not matched to a gene. CDR3 length equals 15 residues. The CDR3 DNA sequence: TGCGCCAGCAGCCCCACCGGTGCGGGGGAAGAGACCCAGTACTTC. Translating it yields CASSPTGAGEETQYF.

This clone was picked up one time. The V gene is TRBV30, the J gene TRBJ2-3; D possibly corresponds to TRBD1 (5 bases). V lost 3 bases and J lost 0, with 7 bases in between. The CDR3 is 13 amino acids. Germline V gene data show CDR1 as GTSNPN and CDR2 as SVGIG (reference sequence). The CDR3 is CAWSKGSTDTQYF. The CDR3 DNA reads as TGTGCCTGGAGCAAGGGGAGCACAGATACGCAGTATTTT.

J is TRBJ1-4 and V is TRBV12-5; D is ambiguous. CDR3 length: 15 amino acids. The ends were cut back, 5 bases at V and 0 bases at J, with 10 bases in the middle. Germline values: CDR1 LGHNT, CDR2 FRNRAP. CDR3 region: CASGLRLPTNEKLFF. The CDR3 nucleotides are TGTGCTAGTGGTCTGCGGCTTCCAACTAATGAAAAACTGTTTTTT.

The count of this clone is one. V gene TRBV29-1 combines with J gene TRBJ1-2; the D gene is possibly TRBD1 (6 bases). V lost 4 bases, J lost 4 bases, and 22 bases lay in between. Germline V CDR1 and CDR2: SQVTM, ANQGSEA. CDR3 length: 16 residues. The CDR3 sequence is CSVATSSGGPAYGYTF. The CDR3 region has the DNA TGCAGCGTTGCGACGTCCTCGGGGGGCCCCGCCTATGGCTACACCTTC.

The chain is built from TRBV10-3 and TRBJ1-1, with D perhaps TRBD1 (6 bases). Per germline, CDR1 ENHRY and CDR2 SYGVKD. Deletions cut 10 bases from V and 3 bases from J, with 18 bases between. The CDR3 is 14 amino acids. DNA for the CDR3: TGTGCCACAGGGATGGGGGGGGCGGACACTGAAGCTTTCTTT. Its translation: CATGMGGADTEAFF.

V is TRBV24-1 and J is TRBJ2-3; D possibly corresponds to TRBD1 (5 bases). Per germline, CDR1 KGHDR and CDR2 SFDVKD. The CDR3 runs to 17 residues. V was cut by 4 bases and J by 3 bases, with 19 bases left in between. The CDR3 sequence is CATSDRAKNSGTDTQYF. The CDR3 nucleotides are TGTGCCACCAGTGACCGGGCGAAAAACTCAGGGACAGATACGCAGTATTTT.

The gene calls are TRBV2 and TRBJ1-1; TRBD1 is a possible D gene (6 bases). This CDR3 is 14 amino acids long. Per germline, CDR1 SNHLY and CDR2 FYNNEI. Between the trimmed V and J ends, which lost 2 bases and 1 base, there was a span of 8 bases. This chain's CDR3 is CASSELGQNTEAFF. CDR3 sequence (DNA): TGTGCCAGCAGTGAATTGGGACAGAACACTGAAGCTTTCTTT. The entire variable domain, with the rest obtained from reference TRBV2 and TRBJ1-1, is as follows: EPEVTQTPSHQVTQMGQEVILRCVPISNHLYFYWYRQILGQKVEFLVSFYNNEISEKSEIFDDQFSVERPDGSNFTLKIRSTKLEDSAMYFCASSELGQNTEAFFGQGTRLTVV.

The chain has TRBV30 and TRBJ1-1; D ambiguous. V shed 2 bases and J shed 7 bases, with 8 bases lying between them. Per the germline V gene, CDR1 is GTSNPN and CDR2 is SVGIG (reference sequence). The CDR3 totals 11 residues. The CDR3 bases are TGTGCCTGGAGTAGTAGTCATGAAGCTTTCTTT. Protein product: CAWSSSHEAFF.

The V call is TRBV4-3, the J call TRBJ1-3; 7 nucleotides align to TRBD1. V trimming: 6 bases; J trimming: 4 bases; junction bases outside the gene matches: 15. The CDR3 is 17 residues long. In germline, CDR1 is LGHNA, CDR2 YSLEER. The CDR3 sequence: CASSQTEQGFLGNTIYF. CDR3 DNA sequence: TGCGCCAGCAGTCAAACCGAACAGGGGTTTTTAGGAAACACCATATATTTT.